Sequencing of this T cell receptor (beta chain) was carried out in a study of T cell responses to AZD1222 COVID-19 vaccine (dated by TCRdb to about 2021). Study-wide context: A total of under 250 trial participants underwent TCR sequencing, of whom 207 had received two doses of AZD1222 and around 26 had received two doses of the MenACWY control vaccine. Trial participants were enrolled into age subgroups of 18-55, 56-69 and 70-plus years, which contained about 150, 27 and 61 TCR-sequenced participants, respectively. Overall study outcomes, separate from this receptor: CD4 TCRs associated with the vaccine covered the entire spike protein, and the dominant responses were in regions 160-218 and 743-854. Conclusions about previously exposed vaccinees were limited because only a handful of AZD1222 recipients were SARS-CoV-2 seropositive at baseline. A significant rise in spike-specific TCR breadth and depth was observed after two AZD1222 doses relative to day 0 and relative to MenACWY recipients. Most participants were white British and females outnumbered males, and the authors suggested that clonal diversity may have been underestimated. Because no day 14 peak-response samples were available, repertoires were characterized only after the peak T cell response. In the small 56-69-year group, the increase in depth fell short of significance, most likely because of low power. Reportedly, close to half of the unique spike-specific TCRs recognized epitopes lying outside the regions that are mutated in the B.1.351 and B.1.1.7 variants.

The time point label for this specimen denotes: about 28 days (+/-7) after the second vaccine dose. Because spike-specific TCR depth and breadth did not differ between the two schedules, AZD1222 recipients who got a second dose at roughly 4 weeks were pooled with those who got a second dose at roughly 12 weeks. Vaccinee samples were obtained from the UK trials COV001 and COV002, which included a single-blind randomized controlled phase 2/3 trial of AZD1222 (ChAdOx1 nCoV-19) in healthy adults. For TCRbeta chain sequencing, PBMC samples were collected from trial participants at day 0 and at day 28 after the second dose. Cut back by 7 bases and 5 bases, the V and J ends lie 14 bases apart. The CDR3 runs 13 amino acids, cysteine and phenylalanine included. Only CDR3 DNA is held: 39 bases, read in frame from base 1. As encoded in the germline V gene, CDR1 is MDHEN while CDR2 is SYDVKM. The CDR3 regions of human TCRbeta chains were subjected to immunosequencing. As for how the authors treated the data: Repertoire TCRs were matched against a reference library of SARS-CoV-2-specific TCRs generated with the MIRA antigen-specificity platform. Breadth was defined as the fraction of unique TCRs that were SARS-CoV-2-associated, and depth was defined as the fraction of total T cells that were SARS-CoV-2-associated. Each spike-specific TCR was assigned to its reactive spike region and to a CD4 or CD8 class using the MIRA data. Log10-transformed breadth and depth values were compared by one-way ANOVA with Sidak's multiple comparisons tests. TCRdb provides this immuneACCESS table in a form limited to in-frame rearrangements. Some clones are lacking; in checked studies, under half of them reflect an unresolved V gene, and why the rest are absent is not known. V and J calls and clone size are copied from that table; D and trimming were computed from the DNA. This sample is represented by 250,000 to 300,000 clones; almost 95% of them were singletons. Approximately 0.52% of the sample belongs to the ten largest clones.

Concerning this clone itself: Its recognized antigen is unknown. The record has no base qualities; no much larger clone is one base away.

The sequence was collected from an adult who received the AZD1222 COVID-19 vaccine. The chain joins TRBV28 to TRBJ1-2; the D gene cannot be resolved reliably. The sample here was peripheral blood, taken 28 days after the second AZD1222 dose. The CDR3 protein sequence reads: CASKEGPSYGYTF. The nucleotide sequence reads TGTGCCAGCAAAGAGGGCCCGTCATATGGCTACACCTTC.